The rows below give T cell receptor beta chains drawn from one sample of a study of cytomegalovirus exposure and HLA in healthy donors. Clones were sequenced by immunoSEQ multiplex PCR, and TCRdb holds only the in-frame ones, with some missing. Seen here are some 120,000 clones, roughly four fifths observed once, and the top ten hold approximately 2%. Material for sequencing was PBMCs. The receptors derive from a man between 40 and 49 years old in good health and CMV-seronegative. The CDR3 runs from the conserved cysteine through the conserved F or W. The D gene is left open where the match is weak. Rows give clone size only sometimes, using once, few, many, or a class for an expanded clone.

d_call: NA; j_call: TRBJ1-5; clone_size: NA; v_call: TRBV6-1; cdr3_aa: CASRDNLSYQPQHF; cdr3_nt: TGTGCCAGCAGGGACAATCTCAGCTATCAGCCCCAGCATTTT
d_call: NA; j_call: TRBJ1-1; clone_size: NA; v_call: TRBV10-3; cdr3_aa: CAISDGRANTEAFF; cdr3_nt: TGTGCCATCAGTGATGGGAGGGCGAACACTGAAGCTTTCTTT
d_call: TRBD2; j_call: TRBJ2-5; clone_size: NA; v_call: TRBV19; cdr3_aa: CASRGGTEETQYF; cdr3_nt: TGTGCCAGTAGGGGGGGGACGGAAGAGACCCAGTACTTC
d_call: TRBD1; j_call: TRBJ1-5; clone_size: NA; v_call: TRBV5-1; cdr3_aa: CTSSLTGFSYSNQPQHF; cdr3_nt: TGCACCAGCAGCTTGACAGGGTTTTCGTATAGCAATCAGCCCCAGCATTTT
d_call: NA; j_call: TRBJ2-2; clone_size: NA; v_call: TRBV6-6; cdr3_aa: CATIRGGGTGELFF; cdr3_nt: TGTGCCACCATTCGTGGGGGAGGAACCGGGGAGCTGTTTTTT
d_call: TRBD1; j_call: TRBJ2-1; clone_size: NA; v_call: TRBV18; cdr3_aa: CASSLPGQGLVNEQFF; cdr3_nt: TGTGCCAGCTCACTACCGGGACAGGGGTTGGTGAATGAGCAGTTCTTC
d_call: NA; j_call: TRBJ1-2; clone_size: NA; v_call: TRBV18; cdr3_aa: CASSPPDIYGYTF; cdr3_nt: TGTGCCAGCTCACCACCCGACATCTATGGCTACACCTTC
d_call: NA; j_call: TRBJ2-2; clone_size: NA; v_call: TRBV6-5; cdr3_aa: CASSYSPTSGELFF; cdr3_nt: TGTGCCAGCAGTTACTCCCCGACATCCGGGGAGCTGTTTTTT
d_call: NA; j_call: TRBJ2-3; clone_size: NA; v_call: TRBV5-4; cdr3_aa: CASSPGLPAGLRGDTQYF; cdr3_nt: TGTGCCAGCAGCCCGGGACTCCCTGCGGGTCTCCGGGGAGATACGCAGTATTTT
d_call: NA; j_call: TRBJ2-1; clone_size: NA; v_call: TRBV5-1; cdr3_aa: CASSLGARGEQFF; cdr3_nt: TGCGCCAGCAGCTTGGGGGCCCGTGGTGAGCAGTTCTTC
d_call: TRBD1; j_call: TRBJ2-4; clone_size: NA; v_call: TRBV7-9; cdr3_aa: CASSPRGTGEENSQYF; cdr3_nt: TGTGCCAGCAGCCCCAGAGGGACAGGAGAGGAAAACAGTCAGTACTTC
d_call: NA; j_call: TRBJ1-5; clone_size: few; v_call: TRBV5-1; cdr3_aa: CASSAGTPNQPQHF; cdr3_nt: TGCGCCAGCAGCGCCGGGACACCCAATCAGCCCCAGCATTTT
d_call: NA; j_call: TRBJ2-1; clone_size: NA; v_call: TRBV15; cdr3_aa: CATSRGPRGWSNEQFF; cdr3_nt: TGTGCCACCAGCAGAGGTCCTAGGGGGTGGTCCAATGAGCAGTTCTTC